The 8 T cell receptor beta chains below all came from one sample that was sequenced in a study of blood T cell repertoires in COVID-19. The protocol was immunoSEQ multiplex PCR, while the TCRdb copy is restricted to in-frame clones and leaves out a portion. This table has a few hundred thousand clones, 70% to 90% appearing once. Sequencing was performed on PBMCs or T cells enriched from blood (not recorded which). These receptors came from a man aged 25 to 45 who had recovered from COVID-19.

This clone has just a few counts. The chain carries TRBV11-3 and TRBJ2-3; D gene unclear. Trimming took off 1 base at V and 2 bases at J, with 10 bases between the two ends. The CDR3 covers 15 residues. Germline CDR1 is SGHNT and CDR2 is YENEEA. Here the CDR3 DNA reads TGTGCCAGCAGCTTAGGTTTGGGCAACACAGATACGCAGTATTTT. Protein sequence: CASSLGLGNTDTQYF.

This chain connects TRBV7-3 to TRBJ2-3; no clear D gene. Trimming pared 1 base from V and 6 bases from J, leaving 11 bases between. The germline V gene encodes CDR1 SGHTA and CDR2 FQGTGA. The CDR3 has 14 amino acids. CDR3 sequence (DNA): TGTGCCAGCAGCTTAAGTCCAGGCTGGGATACGCAGTATTTT. Translated, it gives CASSLSPGWDTQYF.

V gene TRBV6-5 combines with J gene TRBJ1-2; 7 positions match TRBD1. Unmatched junction bases numbered 3, after V lost 5 bases and J lost 0 bases. CDR1 and CDR2 from the germline V gene are MNHEY and SVGAGI. There are 14 residues in the CDR3. CDR3 sequence: CASSIRGPNYGYTF. The DNA of the CDR3 is TGTGCCAGCAGTATTAGGGGGCCTAACTATGGCTACACCTTC.

CDR3 DNA sequence: TGTGCCTGGAGTTTAGGGTTTACAGGGTCGAATGAGCAGTTCTTC. As protein: CAWSLGFTGSNEQFF. The V and J genes are TRBV30 and TRBJ2-1; D is possibly TRBD1 (6 bases). The germline V gene has CDR1 GTSNPN and CDR2 SVGIG (reference sequence). The CDR3 totals 15 residues. V shed 2 bases and J shed 7 bases, with 18 bases lying between them.

This chain connects TRBV5-8 to TRBJ2-3; the D gene is possibly TRBD2 (5 bases). Deletions cut 5 bases from V and 2 bases from J, with 15 bases between. Germline CDR1 is SGHTS and CDR2 is YDEGEE. This CDR3 spans 15 amino acids. Written as DNA, the CDR3 is TGTGCCAGCAGTTGGAGGAGAGGGAACACAGATACGCAGTATTTT. Its protein is CASSWRRGNTDTQYF.

The rearrangement links TRBV23-1 to TRBJ1-2; 7 bases agree with TRBD1. TRBV23-1 is an ORF; its function is uncertain. This CDR3 is 18 amino acids long. V trimming: 0 bases; J trimming: 2 bases; junction bases outside the gene matches: 12. CDR3 sequence: CASSQSPPDREQNYGYTF. Here the CDR3 DNA reads TGCGCCAGCAGTCAATCCCCCCCCGACAGGGAACAGAACTATGGCTACACCTTC.

The CDR3 spells CASSMSGTGRTETQYF. In DNA form, the CDR3 reads TGCGCCAGCAGCATGTCCGGGACAGGGAGGACAGAGACCCAGTACTTC. V gene TRBV5-1 combines with J gene TRBJ2-5; TRBD1 aligns across 9 bases. Germline CDR1 SGHRS, CDR2 YFSETQ. V was pared by 4 bases and J by 4 bases, with 11 bases of the junction left unmatched. The CDR3 is made up of 16 amino acids.

The chain employs TRBV19 and TRBJ2-2; 9 bases line up with TRBD2. Losses at the gene ends were 4 bases for V and 0 bases for J; bases not matched to a gene: 12. This CDR3 is built from 19 residues. The V gene's germline CDR1 is LNHDA and CDR2 SQIVND (reference sequence). The CDR3 region has the DNA TGTGCCAGTAGTACCTCCGTATGGCGGGGGGGTGCGAACACCGGGGAGCTGTTTTTT. Translation gives CASSTSVWRGGANTGELFF.